This T cell receptor (beta chain) was found in a study of cytomegalovirus exposure and HLA in healthy donors. PCR was performed using 60 Vbeta and 13 Jbeta primers. TCRdb keeps only in-frame clones here, not all; method: immunoSEQ multiplex PCR. Among about 130,000 clones listed, around 80% were seen once. The CDR3 consists of 15 residues. Germline V gene sequence: CDR1 SGHRS, CDR2 YFSETQ. V gave up 0 bases and J gave up 2 bases; unmatched junction bases: 1. Material: PBMCs. This clonotype was sampled from a man aged 40-50 years in good health and CMV-seropositive. This sequence joins TRBV5-1 and TRBJ2-7; 11 bases line up with TRBD1. For the CDR3, the DNA is TGCGCCAGCAGCTTGGAGGGACAGGGGGCCTACGAGCAGTACTTC. It codes for CASSLEGQGAYEQYF.